Described below is a single TCR beta chain sequence and its context. What it recognizes is unknown. A second roughly 7 to 11 cycle PCR used barcoded and J-beta primers. TCRdb fed the 5' RACE reads into MiXCR, producing one record per CDR3 protein. The sample records over 950,000 distinct CDR3 sequences, 45% to 60% being singletons. There are 17 residues in the CDR3. The V segment lost 5 bases and the J segment 7 bases; nucleotides outside the gene matches: 11. Germline CDR1 and CDR2: SGHRS and YFSETQ. The sample comes from a study of blood T cells in healthy people across ages. Findings of the study overall: Roughly linearly, TCR beta diversity per million T cells fell as age increased.

The sequence was obtained from a woman in her sixties in good health. The chain carries TRBV5-1 and TRBJ2-1; TRBD2 matches at 14 bases. Sequencing input: blood. The CDR3 here is CASRGDSGTSGRNEQFF. The DNA for the CDR3 is TGCGCCAGCAGGGGTGATTCCGGGACTAGCGGGAGAAATGAGCAGTTCTTC.